Presented here are 2 T cell receptor beta chains from one specimen sequenced in a study of graft-versus-host responses after intestinal transplantation (TCRdb year 2021). The label giving this sample's time point can be read as: cells obtained before transplantation from donor or recipient. Libraries were made using the immunoSEQ multiplex PCR assay. TCRdb limited this immuneACCESS table to in-frame rearrangements with V and J called. A share of clones is missing; checked studies link under half to unresolved V genes, and the rest is unexplained. In all, the sample holds around 100,000 clones, and about 90% of those were seen once. Clones ranked in the top ten supply over 0.95% of the sample. For these receptors, no antigen is known. The material was unstimulated CD4+ T cells sorted from spleen or lymph node cells, obtained before transplant. These receptors were collected from a human donor who was the organ donor for an intestinal transplant.

The chain carries TRBV5-6 and TRBJ2-3, with a tentative D call TRBD2 (6 bases). Per the germline V gene, CDR1 is SGHDT and CDR2 is YYEEEE. The V gene lost 0 bases and the J gene lost 7 bases, with 18 bases spanning the gap. This CDR3 region has 16 residues. The CDR3 nucleotides are TGTGCCAGCAGCTTGGTAGCGGCTAGTAGGGCTTATACGCAGTATTTT. This codes for CASSLVAASRAYTQYF. The whole variable domain, filled in from reference TRBV5-6 and TRBJ2-3, reads DAGVTQSPTHLIKTRGQQVTLRCSPKSGHDTVSWYQQALGQGPQFIFQYYEEEERQRGNFPDRFSGHQFPNYSSELNVNALLLGDSALYLCASSLVAASRAYTQYFGPGTRLTVL.

This clone appeared a few times. V and J are TRBV7-3 and TRBJ2-1; TRBD1 aligns across 8 bases. Germline V gene lookup returns CDR1 SGHTA and CDR2 FQGTGA. The trim removed 4 bases at V and 8 bases at J, leaving 10 bases unmatched. The CDR3 sequence is 15 residues long. DNA for the CDR3: TGTGCCAGCAGCTCCCGAACCGACAGGGGCGATGAGCAGTTCTTC. Translating it yields CASSSRTDRGDEQFF.